There are a few counts of the clone carrying this T cell receptor beta chain. This record comes from a study of CD8+CD57+ T cells in acquired aplastic anemia. Germline V gene data show CDR1 as WNHNN and CDR2 as SYGVQD (reference sequence). V was cut by 6 bases and J by 1 base, with 9 bases left in between. The CDR3 is 13 residues long. Investigators profiled TCR beta VDJ and CDR3 from genomic DNA template. TCRdb ran MiXCR on the reads and lists one entry per CDR3 protein. The sample carries some 170,000 distinct CDR3 sequences, roughly 45% recorded once. The receptor's source is a human donor in good health. Sequencing input: sorted CD4+, CD8+, or CD8+CD57+ T cells (not recorded which) from PBMCs. V is TRBV10-1 and J is TRBJ1-1; perhaps TRBD1 as D (6 bases). The CDR3 loop is CASRADRNTEAFF. Written as DNA, the CDR3 is TGCGCCAGCAGAGCGGACAGGAACACTGAAGCTTTCTTT.